These 32 T cell receptor beta chains originate from one sample sequenced in a study of T cell responses to AZD1222 COVID-19 vaccine. Sequencing used immunoSEQ multiplex PCR; TCRdb keeps in-frame clones, though not all of them. The table records about 100,000 clones, 86% of them present only once. The sample here was peripheral blood, taken on day 0 of AZD1222 vaccination. Receptors were obtained from an adult in good health.

This clone was found once. The CDR3, as DNA: TGTGCCAGTAGTAGGCCGGAGGGCAATCAGCCCCAGCATTTT. As protein: CASSRPEGNQPQHF. The rearrangement uses TRBV19 and TRBJ1-5; D is unresolved. The V and J ends lost 4 bases and 2 bases respectively, with 9 bases between them. Germline V CDR1 and CDR2: LNHDA, SQIVND (reference sequence). The CDR3 extends over 14 amino acids.

The chain is built from TRBV2 and TRBJ2-1; 9 bases line up with TRBD2. Germline CDR1 SNHLY, CDR2 FYNNEI. This CDR3 contains 13 residues. Unmatched junction bases numbered 6, after V lost 11 bases and J lost 4 bases. Here the CDR3 reads CAQGGLAYNEQFF. DNA of the CDR3: TGTGCCCAGGGAGGACTAGCGTACAATGAGCAGTTCTTC.

J is TRBJ2-3 and V is TRBV18; a weak D match, TRBD2 (6 bases). The V end lost 2 bases, the J end lost 0 bases, and 12 bases lay between the germline ends. Germline CDR1 is KGHSH and CDR2 is LQKENI. The CDR3 totals 16 residues. CDR3 nucleotides: TGTGCCAGCTCACCAGGAGGGATAACTAGCACAGATACGCAGTATTTT. Its protein product is CASSPGGITSTDTQYF.

The V and J genes are TRBV30 and TRBJ2-3; D is unclear. This CDR3 is built from 12 residues. Germline V gene sequence: CDR1 GTSNPN, CDR2 SVGIG (reference sequence). V lost 4 bases, J lost 2 bases, and 7 bases lay in between. The CDR3 is CAWTKNTDTQYF. CDR3 DNA sequence: TGTGCCTGGACCAAGAACACAGATACGCAGTATTTT. Full variable domain (missing parts from reference TRBV30 and TRBJ2-3): SQTIHQWPATLVQPVGSPLSLECTVEGTSNPNLYWYRQAAGRGLQLLFYSVGIGQISSEVPQNLSASRPQDRQFILSSKKLLLSDSGFYLCAWTKNTDTQYFGPGTRLTVL.

The chain recombines TRBV9 with TRBJ2-3, with a possible D match to TRBD2 (5 bases). The CDR3 contains 14 residues. The V gene lost 0 bases and the J gene lost 5 bases, with 10 bases spanning the gap. From germline, CDR1 is SGDLS and CDR2 YYNGEE. The CDR3 bases are TGTGCCAGCAGCGTAGACGGGAATAGAGATACGCAGTATTTT. Its translation: CASSVDGNRDTQYF.

V gene TRBV5-6 combines with J gene TRBJ2-7; possible D gene TRBD1, 6 bases. The germline V and J ends were trimmed by 1 base and 0 bases, with 8 bases remaining between them. Looked up from germline, CDR1 is SGHDT and CDR2 is YYEEEE. The CDR3 loop spans 14 amino acids. CDR3 in DNA: TGTGCCAGCAGCTTGAGGGACAACTCCTACGAGCAGTACTTC. Its protein product is CASSLRDNSYEQYF.

As for this clone: In the same sample, other DNA sequences code for this CDR3. The chain combines TRBV19 with TRBJ1-4; D remains ambiguous. Trimming removed 3 bases from V and 0 bases from J, with 5 bases in between. The germline CDR1 and CDR2 sequences are LNHDA and SQIVND (reference sequence). The CDR3 sequence is 14 residues long. The DNA for the CDR3 is TGTGCCAGTAGTATTGGATCAACTAATGAAAAACTGTTTTTT. This sequence encodes CASSIGSTNEKLFF. Full variable domain (remainder filled in from reference TRBV19 and TRBJ1-4): DGGITQSPKYLFRKEGQNVTLSCEQNLNHDAMYWYRQDPGQGLRLIYYSQIVNDFQKGDIAEGYSVSREKKESFPLTVTSAQKNPTAFYLCASSIGSTNEKLFFGSGTQLSVL.

In regard to this clone: This same CDR3 is encoded by further DNA sequences in the sample. This rearrangement joins TRBV10-3 to TRBJ1-3; D not certain. This CDR3 is built from 12 residues. Germline V gene sequence: CDR1 ENHRY, CDR2 SYGVKD. V gave up 6 bases and J gave up 0 bases, with 3 bases separating them. CDR3 region: CAIRSSGNTIYF. The CDR3 DNA sequence: TGTGCCATCAGGTCCTCTGGAAACACCATATATTTT.

Many counts were recorded for this clone. V is TRBV28 and J is TRBJ2-2; weak D call: TRBD1 (6 bases). Trimming took 4 bases from V and 5 from J, leaving 29 bases between them. Germline-derived CDR1 and CDR2 are MDHEN and SYDVKM. The CDR3 is 20 residues long. CDR3 amino acids: CASSSLSPLTGSLGTGELFF. CDR3 coding DNA: TGTGCCAGCAGTTCCCTCTCCCCTCTGACAGGAAGCCTGGGGACCGGGGAGCTGTTTTTT.

The chain's CDR3 is CASSLSSLGQGEWTLHF. In DNA, the CDR3 is TGTGCCAGCAGCTTATCATCGCTGGGACAGGGGGAATGGACCCTCCACTTT. The rearrangement uses TRBV7-8 and TRBJ1-6; TRBD1 matches at 11 bases. CDR3 length equals 17 residues. The germline CDR1 and CDR2 sequences are SGHVS and FQNEAQ. Trimming cost V 2 bases and J 14 bases; bases outside gene matches: 14. Drawing the rest from reference TRBV7-8 and TRBJ1-6, the complete variable domain is GAGVSQSPRYKVAKRGQDVALRCDPISGHVSLFWYQQALGQGPEFLTYFQNEAQLDKSGLPSDRFFAERPEGSVSTLKIQRTQQEDSAVYLCASSLSSLGQGEWTLHFGNGTRLTVT.

The chain has TRBV28 and TRBJ2-1; 7 bases are shared with TRBD2. Germline values: CDR1 MDHEN, CDR2 SYDVKM. With V trimmed by 3 bases and J by 0 bases, 2 bases remained unmatched. This CDR3 spans 15 amino acids. CDR3 nucleotide sequence: TGTGCCAGCAGTTTGGGGGGGGTCTCCTACAATGAGCAGTTCTTC. It encodes CASSLGGVSYNEQFF.

The chain recombines TRBV28 with TRBJ2-3, with 9 bases matching TRBD2. Unmatched junction bases numbered 3, after V lost 6 bases and J lost 2 bases. The CDR3 covers 14 residues. CDR1 is MDHEN and CDR2 is SYDVKM in the germline V gene. CDR3 region: CASSPGLATDTQYF. The CDR3 region has the DNA TGTGCCAGCAGCCCGGGACTAGCCACAGATACGCAGTATTTT.

CDR3 sequence reads: CASSLFAGDTQYF. CDR3 nucleotide sequence: TGTGCCAGCAGCTTATTCGCGGGAGATACGCAGTATTTT. The chain joins TRBV7-7 to TRBJ2-3, with D possibly TRBD2 on 5 matching bases. V lost 2 bases and J 5 bases, leaving 8 bases between the germline ends. From germline, CDR1 is SSHAT and CDR2 FNYEAQ (reference sequence). This CDR3 spans 13 amino acids.

The chain joins TRBV19 to TRBJ1-1, with 7 bases lining up with TRBD1. Per the germline V gene, CDR1 is LNHDA and CDR2 is SQIVND (reference sequence). This CDR3 spans 13 amino acids. The V segment lost 8 bases and the J segment 4 bases; nucleotides outside the gene matches: 7. CDR3 DNA sequence: TGTGCCAGTCACAGGGGAGAGGGCACTGAAGCTTTCTTT. Encoded protein: CASHRGEGTEAFF.

The V gene is TRBV18, the J gene TRBJ2-1; D not resolved. The CDR3 is 14 amino acids. Germline loops: CDR1 KGHSH, CDR2 LQKENI. V lost 3 bases and J lost 4, with 10 bases in between. The CDR3 bases are TGTGCCAGCTCACCGAGCCTAATATACAATGAGCAGTTCTTC. Amino acids: CASSPSLIYNEQFF.

This rearrangement joins TRBV4-2 to TRBJ2-1; D possibly corresponds to TRBD2 (6 bases). Germline V gives CDR1 LGHNA, CDR2 YNFKEQ. Trimming took off 0 bases at V and 2 bases at J, with 14 bases between the two ends. This CDR3 contains 17 residues. CDR3 region: CASSQDLGGGPYNEQFF. CDR3 nucleotides: TGTGCCAGCAGCCAAGATCTTGGGGGAGGTCCCTACAATGAGCAGTTCTTC.

The V and J genes are TRBV10-3 and TRBJ1-1; D not resolved. The V end lost 10 bases, the J end lost 1 base, and 13 bases lay between the germline ends. The CDR3 contains 13 residues. CDR1 is ENHRY and CDR2 is SYGVKD in the germline V gene. CDR3 residues: CATRNRPNTEAFF. CDR3 sequence (DNA): TGTGCCACCCGAAACCGACCGAACACTGAAGCTTTCTTT.

The chain recombines TRBV5-4 with TRBJ1-2; 8 nucleotides match TRBD1. With V trimmed by 4 bases and J by 5 bases, 4 bases remained unmatched. Germline assignment: CDR1 SGHNT and CDR2 YYREEE (reference sequence). The CDR3 has 13 amino acids. The CDR3 sequence is CASSIRQGYGYTF. The CDR3 DNA reads as TGTGCCAGCAGCATTCGACAGGGGTATGGCTACACCTTC.

The chain joins TRBV5-1 to TRBJ2-1; D uncertain. The germline CDR1 and CDR2 sequences are SGHRS and YFSETQ. Trimming removed 1 base at V and 9 bases at J, with 11 bases between. The CDR3 extends over 13 amino acids. The CDR3 DNA follows: TGCGCCAGCAGCTTGACGGTAGACGGTGAGCAGTTCTTC. Translating it yields CASSLTVDGEQFF.

The chain recombines TRBV6-5 with TRBJ2-7; 9 bases align to TRBD1. Germline trimming cut 7 bases from V and 4 bases from J; bases unmatched to any gene: 8. The CDR3 has 14 residues. Germline loops: CDR1 MNHEY, CDR2 SVGAGI. CDR3 amino acids: CASKRDRERYEQYF. CDR3 nucleotides: TGTGCCAGCAAGCGGGACAGGGAGAGGTACGAGCAGTACTTC.

This clone appeared once. The gene calls are TRBV30 and TRBJ1-1, with D maybe TRBD1 (5 bases). The germline V gene encodes CDR1 GTSNPN and CDR2 SVGIG (reference sequence). This CDR3 has 11 residues. The ends were cut back, 6 bases at V and 5 bases at J, with 10 bases in the middle. Written as DNA, the CDR3 is TGTGCCTGCAGGGTTGGTACTGAAGCTTTCTTT. This codes for CACRVGTEAFF.

The rearrangement links TRBV19 to TRBJ2-7; D is ambiguous. Germline CDR1 is LNHDA and CDR2 is SQIVND (reference sequence). The CDR3 contains 15 residues. Deletions cut 4 bases from V and 0 bases from J, with 13 bases between. CDR3 in DNA: TGTGCCAGTAGTACGCCCGGATCTGGCTCCTACGAGCAGTACTTC. Its translation is CASSTPGSGSYEQYF.

The chain recombines TRBV28 with TRBJ2-7, with D possibly TRBD1 on 6 matching bases. The germline V gene has CDR1 MDHEN and CDR2 SYDVKM. This CDR3 region has 13 residues. V was trimmed by 3 bases and J by 2 bases, leaving 8 bases between them. This chain's CDR3 is CASSFNRAYEQYF. The CDR3 nucleotides are TGTGCCAGCAGTTTTAACAGGGCCTACGAGCAGTACTTC.

The J gene is TRBJ2-1, the V gene TRBV15; 8 bases are shared with TRBD1. The CDR3 has 15 amino acids. Germline V gene data show CDR1 as LNHNV and CDR2 as YYDKDF (reference sequence). Trimming took 0 bases from V and 8 from J; bases not matched to a gene: 6. CDR3 in amino acids: CATSRDPGQGHEQFF. In nucleotides, the CDR3 is TGTGCCACCAGCAGAGATCCTGGACAGGGCCATGAGCAGTTCTTC.

The gene calls are TRBV20-1 and TRBJ1-1, with D possibly matching TRBD1 (5 bases). V was trimmed by 6 bases and J by 6 bases, leaving 8 bases between them. CDR3 size: 10 residues. Germline values: CDR1 DFQATT, CDR2 SNEGSKA (reference sequence). CDR3 DNA sequence: TGCAGTGCAAGGGGACCTGAAGCTTTCTTT. Translation gives CSARGPEAFF.

V usage is TRBV9 and J usage is TRBJ1-3; D is uncertain. Trimming removed 0 bases from V and 7 bases from J, with 14 bases in between. This CDR3 is 15 amino acids long. In germline, CDR1 is SGDLS, CDR2 YYNGEE. The DNA for the CDR3 is TGTGCCAGCAGCGTAGGAGGAGGGCCGCGGAACACCATATATTTT. This translates into CASSVGGGPRNTIYF. The variable domain in full, with the rest retrieved from reference TRBV9 and TRBJ1-3, is DSGVTQTPKHLITATGQRVTLRCSPRSGDLSVYWYQQSLDQGLQFLIQYYNGEERAKGNILERFSAQQFPDLHSELNLSSLELGDSALYFCASSVGGGPRNTIYFGEGSWLTVV.

The J gene is TRBJ2-1, the V gene TRBV11-2; the match to TRBD2 covers 7 bases. CDR1 SGHAT and CDR2 FQNNGV come from the germline V gene. V was clipped by 6 bases and J by 4 bases; unmatched bases: 6. The CDR3 runs 14 residues. The CDR3 sequence: CASSKAGLYNEQFF. In DNA form, the CDR3 reads TGTGCCAGCAGTAAAGCGGGACTATACAATGAGCAGTTCTTC.

The chain carries TRBV7-2 and TRBJ2-3; maybe TRBD2 (5 bases). Trimming removed 5 bases from V and 4 bases from J, with 19 bases in between. Germline V CDR1 and CDR2: SGHTA, FQGNSA. The CDR3 is 16 amino acids. CDR3 nucleotides: TGTGCCAGCAGCCCCCGGGGTCCTCAGAGCGCAGATACGCAGTATTTT. It codes for CASSPRGPQSADTQYF.

This chain links TRBV19 with TRBJ1-2, with no clear D. V was pared by 7 bases and J by 3 bases, with 18 bases between. The CDR3 runs to 15 residues. Germline V gene lookup returns CDR1 LNHDA and CDR2 SQIVND (reference sequence). CDR3 in amino acids: CASKSKAWEDYGYTF. The CDR3 nucleotides are TGTGCCAGTAAATCCAAGGCTTGGGAAGACTATGGCTACACCTTC.

V and J are TRBV7-2 and TRBJ1-5, with 7 bases matching TRBD1. CDR1 and CDR2 from the germline V gene are SGHTA and FQGNSA. The CDR3 covers 15 residues. Losses at the gene ends were 1 base for V and 4 bases for J; bases not matched to a gene: 4. CDR3 loop: CASSLVGTENQPQHF. CDR3 sequence (DNA): TGTGCCAGCAGCTTAGTGGGGACAGAGAATCAGCCCCAGCATTTT.

The genes are TRBV19 and TRBJ1-3, with TRBD1 identical over 11 bases. This CDR3 is 15 amino acids long. Germline V CDR1 and CDR2: LNHDA, SQIVND (reference sequence). The trim removed 8 bases at V and 0 bases at J, leaving 3 bases unmatched. CDR3 DNA sequence: TGTGCCAGTGGACAGGGGGCTCTCTCTGGAAACACCATATATTTT. Translation: CASGQGALSGNTIYF.

The V gene is TRBV28, the J gene TRBJ1-5, with D tentatively TRBD1 (5 bases). Germline values: CDR1 MDHEN, CDR2 SYDVKM. This CDR3 contains 14 residues. V lost 7 bases and J lost 4, with 14 bases in between. As DNA, the CDR3 is TGTGCCAGCATCATCGGGACGGGAAATCAGCCCCAGCATTTT. Translating gives CASIIGTGNQPQHF.